The entry below gives a single T cell receptor (beta chain) sequence along with its context. This sample was taken from a study of OX40 agonist ivuxolimab in advanced cancers. Trimming cost V 4 bases and J 1 base; bases outside gene matches: 4. The CDR3 runs to 16 residues. Germline V CDR1 and CDR2: SGHDN, FVKESK. Here immunoSEQ multiplex PCR was the method, and the copy in TCRdb shows in-frame clones only, minus some. The sample contains about 32,000 clones, just over 90% of which appear only once. The starting material was CD4+ or CD8+ T cells sorted from blood, obtained in a trial of the OX40 agonist ivuxolimab. The J gene is TRBJ2-1, the V gene TRBV14; 10 nucleotides match TRBD1. The TCR sequence derives from an adult with an advanced solid tumor such as melanoma, head and neck, liver or kidney cancer. DNA of the CDR3: TGTGCCAGCAGCCTACCGGGACAGGGGTCCTACAATGAGCAGTTCTTC. This codes for CASSLPGQGSYNEQFF.